The entry that follows covers one T cell receptor beta chain sequence. What it recognizes is unknown. Here immunoSEQ multiplex PCR was the method, and the copy in TCRdb shows in-frame clones only, minus some. Among tens of thousands of clones listed, around 96% were seen once. This specimen belongs to a study of graft-versus-host responses after intestinal transplantation. Whole-study context: The transplants performed in recipients were multivisceral, liver-intestinal, or isolated intestinal.

Trimming cost V 4 bases and J 4 bases, with 16 bases left between them. CDR3 size: 15 residues. CDR1 is PRHDT and CDR2 is FYEKMQ in the germline V gene (reference sequence). V and J are TRBV13 and TRBJ1-2; no clear D gene. The sequence was collected from a human donor who was the organ donor for an intestinal transplant. Sequencing was performed on unstimulated CD8+ T cells sorted from spleen or lymph node cells, taken before transplant. DNA of the CDR3: TGTGCCAGCAGCTCATGGGCGTCGAGTCTCTATGGCTACACCTTC. This sequence encodes CASSSWASSLYGYTF.